Shown below are 4 T cell receptor beta chains from a single sample sequenced in a study of untreated major depressive disorder. Study outcomes and limitations: CD4+ T cells from depressed patients used TRBV05-01 (Vbeta 5.1) more often than controls.

These receptors are not linked to any known antigen. Using immunoSEQ multiplex PCR, the repertoire was profiled, and TCRdb retains in-frame clones only, with some absent. Of about 13,000 clones in the sample, about nine tenths are singletons; the top ten hold approximately 0.8%. Sequencing used CD4+ T cells from PBMCs. These receptors were taken from a man younger than 45 with major depressive disorder.

This clone was recorded only once. This rearrangement joins TRBV6-5 to TRBJ1-1; D ambiguous. Germline values: CDR1 MNHEY, CDR2 SVGAGI. Trimming took 2 bases from V and 3 from J, leaving 7 bases between them. The CDR3 runs 13 residues. CDR3 in amino acids: CASSYGGDTEAFF. The CDR3 nucleotides read TGTGCCAGCAGTTACGGCGGTGACACTGAAGCTTTCTTT.

The V call is TRBV7-3, the J call TRBJ2-1; D uncertain. The germline V gene encodes CDR1 SGHTA and CDR2 FQGTGA. CDR3 length equals 12 residues. V dropped 7 bases and J dropped 7 bases, with 11 bases sitting between them. The CDR3 coding sequence is TGTGCCAGCACTGATGCTGGAAATGAGCAGTTCTTC. This sequence encodes CASTDAGNEQFF.

The rearrangement joins TRBV6-6 to TRBJ1-2; the D is unclear. Between the trimmed V and J ends, which lost 8 bases and 3 bases, there was a span of 16 bases. The V gene's germline CDR1 is MNHNY and CDR2 SVGAGI (reference sequence). The CDR3 runs 14 residues. CDR3 DNA: TGTGCCAGCGTGGGAGCCAGCGCCTACTATGGCTACACCTTC. It specifies CASVGASAYYGYTF.

The CDR3 DNA reads TGTGCCAGCAGTTACAGCAGGGGCGAAAGCAACTATGGCTACACCTTC. Residues: CASSYSRGESNYGYTF. The gene calls are TRBV6-6 and TRBJ1-2; D is possibly TRBD1 (6 bases). Germline V gene data show CDR1 as MNHNY and CDR2 as SVGAGI (reference sequence). The CDR3 has 16 amino acids. Trimming shortened V by 2 bases and J by 2 bases, and 15 bases separated the two germline ends.